This entry lists 19 T cell receptor beta chains sequenced from one sample in a study of T cell responses to AZD1222 COVID-19 vaccine (dated by TCRdb to about 2021). Libraries were built with the immunoSEQ multiplex PCR assay. The source is immuneACCESS, and TCRdb retained only in-frame sequences with V and J called. Part of the clones is not carried over; for the studies checked, unresolved V genes explain less than half of this, and the remainder is unexplained. This sample has about 120,000 clones in its table, and around nine tenths of those were observed once. The ten top clones hold approximately 12% of the sample. The time point label for this specimen denotes: baseline before first vaccination. The source was peripheral blood, collected on day 0 of AZD1222 vaccination. These receptors were taken from an adult in good health.

This chain uses TRBV5-1 with TRBJ2-5, with D possibly TRBD2 on 5 matching bases. The CDR3 consists of 16 residues. V dropped 7 bases and J dropped 1 base, with 20 bases sitting between them. Germline CDR1 is SGHRS and CDR2 is YFSETQ. CDR3 DNA sequence: TGCGCCAGCGGCGGCCTAGGCAGCGGACCCCAAGAGACCCAGTACTTC. It is translated as CASGGLGSGPQETQYF.

The chain recombines TRBV19 with TRBJ1-5; 7 bases agree with TRBD1. Germline V lookup: CDR1 LNHDA, CDR2 SQIVND (reference sequence). V was pared by 6 bases and J by 4 bases, with 6 bases of the junction left unmatched. The CDR3 has 14 residues. The CDR3 spells CASRSRGGNQPQHF. DNA of the CDR3: TGTGCCAGTAGATCCAGGGGGGGAAATCAGCCCCAGCATTTT.

The chain couples TRBV29-1 to TRBJ1-2; 7 bases match TRBD1. The CDR3 is 13 residues long. V was clipped by 6 bases and J by 4 bases; unmatched bases: 8. Germline V gives CDR1 SQVTM, CDR2 ANQGSEA. The CDR3 DNA sequence: TGCAGCGTGCGTATGACAGGGAGCTATGGCTACACCTTC. This encodes CSVRMTGSYGYTF.

J is TRBJ2-3 and V is TRBV9; D unclear. The CDR3 runs to 14 residues. The V end lost 0 bases, the J end lost 0 bases, and 5 bases lay between the germline ends. Germline V gene data show CDR1 as SGDLS and CDR2 as YYNGEE. Here the CDR3 reads CASSVDLSTDTQYF. The DNA for the CDR3 is TGTGCCAGCAGCGTAGATCTGAGCACAGATACGCAGTATTTT.

The V gene is TRBV4-2, the J gene TRBJ2-1; TRBD2 aligns across 15 bases. After removal of 2 bases from V and 10 bases from J, the junction contained 9 bases not matched to a gene. The CDR3 totals 17 residues. Germline-derived CDR1 and CDR2 are LGHNA and YNFKEQ. CDR3 in DNA: TGTGCCAGCAGCCAACCCCCGGGACTAGCGGGAGGTGAAGAGCAGTTCTTC. This translates into CASSQPPGLAGGEEQFF.

This clone was detected only a few times. The V and J genes are TRBV6-5 and TRBJ2-2, with no clear D. Looked up from germline, CDR1 is MNHEY and CDR2 is SVGAGI. The V gene lost 6 bases and the J gene lost 7 bases, with 6 bases spanning the gap. The CDR3 length is 11 residues. The CDR3 nucleotides are TGTGCCAGCAGAGGAGTCGGGGAGCTGTTTTTT. As protein: CASRGVGELFF.

V gene TRBV18 combines with J gene TRBJ1-6; 9 bases align to TRBD1. Germline CDR1 is KGHSH and CDR2 is LQKENI. The ends lost 4 bases at V and 10 bases at J; junction bases unmatched: 8. CDR3 length: 15 residues. The CDR3: CASSLGPGQGSPLHF. CDR3 coding DNA: TGTGCCAGCTCACTGGGCCCGGGACAGGGCTCACCCCTCCACTTT.

V usage is TRBV6-2 or TRBV6-3 and J usage is TRBJ2-6; D not certain. The CDR3 loop spans 17 amino acids. Trimming removed 2 bases from V and 0 bases from J, with 11 bases in between. Germline V gene data show CDR1 as MNHEY and CDR2 as SVGEGT. CDR3 DNA sequence: TGTGCCAGCAGTTACGGGGTGGCTGGCTCTGGGGCCAACGTCCTGACTTTC. Protein sequence: CASSYGVAGSGANVLTF.

This clone has a single count. This chain links TRBV15 with TRBJ1-5; a possible D gene is TRBD1 (5 bases). V lost 0 bases and J 6 bases, leaving 9 bases between the germline ends. The CDR3 extends over 14 amino acids. Germline V gene sequence: CDR1 LNHNV, CDR2 YYDKDF (reference sequence). This CDR3 reads CATSRDTGTQPQHF. CDR3 DNA sequence: TGTGCCACCAGCAGAGATACAGGAACTCAGCCCCAGCATTTT. Complete variable domain (other parts from reference TRBV15 and TRBJ1-5): DAMVIQNPRYQVTQFGKPVTLSCSQTLNHNVMYWYQQKSSQAPKLLFHYYDKDFNNEADTPDNFQSRRPNTSFCFLDIRSPGLGDTAMYLCATSRDTGTQPQHFGDGTRLSIL.

In its sample, this clone was seen once. This rearrangement joins TRBV12-3 or TRBV12-4 to TRBJ1-2; no reliable D call. The V end was cut by 5 bases, the J end by 1 base, with 8 bases between. This CDR3 region has 13 residues. The CDR3 nucleotides are TGTGCCAGCAGTCTGAAGGTTAACTATGGCTACACCTTC. Its protein is CASSLKVNYGYTF.

The chain is built from TRBV6-2 or TRBV6-3 and TRBJ1-1; a possible D gene is TRBD1 (6 bases). Deletions cut 5 bases from V and 10 bases from J, with 14 bases between. The CDR3 has 12 amino acids. CDR1 is MNHEY and CDR2 is SVGEGT in the germline V gene. CDR3 protein: CASSIGGPGAFF. CDR3 nucleotides: TGTGCCAGCAGTATCGGGGGGCCCGGAGCTTTCTTT.

This clone was picked up one time. At the DNA level, this CDR3 is encoded by other sequences in the same sample as well. This chain joins TRBV30 and TRBJ1-4, with 10 bases matching TRBD1. There are 15 residues in the CDR3. The germline CDR1 and CDR2 sequences are GTSNPN and SVGIG (reference sequence). V gave up 1 base and J gave up 5 bases; unmatched junction bases: 4. CDR3 sequence (DNA): TGTGCCTGGAGTGCCAGGGACAGGGGAAATGAAAAACTGTTTTTT. Translated, it gives CAWSARDRGNEKLFF.

The chain links TRBV24-1 to TRBJ2-1; 9 bases align to TRBD2. The length of the CDR3 is 13 residues. The germline V gene has CDR1 KGHDR and CDR2 SFDVKD. The ends lost 4 bases at V and 12 bases at J; junction bases unmatched: 6. The CDR3 is CATSEGTSFWQFF. Here the CDR3 DNA reads TGTGCCACCAGTGAGGGGACTAGCTTTTGGCAGTTCTTC.

This clone was seen just once. V and J are TRBV6-2 or TRBV6-3 and TRBJ2-7; 7 bases are a match to TRBD2. Germline CDR1 and CDR2: MNHEY and SVGEGT. The J segment lost 2 bases and the V segment lost 5 bases, leaving 6 bases of the junction unmatched. The CDR3 is made up of 14 amino acids. The CDR3 coding sequence is TGTGCCAGCAGTCCACCGGGACTACCCTACGAGCAGTACTTC. It codes for CASSPPGLPYEQYF.

This clone appeared once. The J gene is TRBJ2-5, the V gene TRBV9; 8 positions match TRBD2. Germline V CDR1 and CDR2: SGDLS, YYNGEE. With 3 bases clipped from V and 2 bases from J, the junction kept 12 bases outside the gene matches. This CDR3 comprises 17 residues. The CDR3 is CASSDGRSGSGQETQYF. The CDR3 nucleotides read TGTGCCAGCAGCGATGGGCGGAGCGGGAGTGGGCAAGAGACCCAGTACTTC.

The chain combines TRBV6-5 with TRBJ1-4, with 8 nucleotides matching TRBD1. V lost 6 bases, J lost 6 bases, and 9 bases stayed unmatched. Germline values: CDR1 MNHEY, CDR2 SVGAGI. This CDR3 contains 15 residues. CDR3 region: CASRSPGQVYEKLFF. As DNA, the CDR3 is TGTGCCAGCAGGAGCCCGGGACAGGTCTATGAAAAACTGTTTTTT.

V is TRBV28 and J is TRBJ2-7, with D possibly matching TRBD1 (6 bases). Trimming pared 2 bases from V and 7 bases from J, leaving 18 bases between. CDR1 is MDHEN and CDR2 is SYDVKM in the germline V gene. The CDR3 spans 15 residues. This CDR3 reads CASSLQGTPGIEQYF. CDR3 coding DNA: TGTGCCAGCAGTTTACAGGGGACACCGGGGATTGAGCAGTACTTC.

The chain has TRBV27 and TRBJ2-7, with 7 bases lining up with TRBD2. Germline V lookup: CDR1 MNHEY, CDR2 SMNVEV (reference sequence). V was pared by 3 bases and J by 0 bases, with 5 bases of the junction left unmatched. This CDR3 is built from 15 residues. CDR3 residues: CASSFASGSSYEQYF. CDR3 bases: TGTGCCAGCAGTTTCGCTAGCGGAAGCTCCTACGAGCAGTACTTC.

The V gene is TRBV18, the J gene TRBJ2-6, with 8 bases identical to TRBD1. This CDR3 has 17 residues. The V segment lost 3 bases and the J segment 0 bases; nucleotides outside the gene matches: 4. The germline gives CDR1 KGHSH, CDR2 LQKENI. DNA for the CDR3: TGTGCCAGCTCACCCGGACAGGGTAGCTCTGGGGCCAACGTCCTGACTTTC. Residues: CASSPGQGSSGANVLTF.